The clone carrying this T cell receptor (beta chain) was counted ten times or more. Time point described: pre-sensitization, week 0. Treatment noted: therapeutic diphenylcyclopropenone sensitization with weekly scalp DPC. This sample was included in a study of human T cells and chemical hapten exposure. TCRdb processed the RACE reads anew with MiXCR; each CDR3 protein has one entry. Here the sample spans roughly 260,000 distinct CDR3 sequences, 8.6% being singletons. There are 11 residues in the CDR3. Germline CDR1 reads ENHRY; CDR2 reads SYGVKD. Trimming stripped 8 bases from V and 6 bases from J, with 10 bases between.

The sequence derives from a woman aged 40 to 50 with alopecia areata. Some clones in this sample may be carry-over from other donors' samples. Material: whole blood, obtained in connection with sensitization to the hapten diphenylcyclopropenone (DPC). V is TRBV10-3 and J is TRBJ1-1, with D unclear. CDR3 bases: TGTGCCATCGGGAACGGACCTGAAGCTTTCTTT. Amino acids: CAIGNGPEAFF.